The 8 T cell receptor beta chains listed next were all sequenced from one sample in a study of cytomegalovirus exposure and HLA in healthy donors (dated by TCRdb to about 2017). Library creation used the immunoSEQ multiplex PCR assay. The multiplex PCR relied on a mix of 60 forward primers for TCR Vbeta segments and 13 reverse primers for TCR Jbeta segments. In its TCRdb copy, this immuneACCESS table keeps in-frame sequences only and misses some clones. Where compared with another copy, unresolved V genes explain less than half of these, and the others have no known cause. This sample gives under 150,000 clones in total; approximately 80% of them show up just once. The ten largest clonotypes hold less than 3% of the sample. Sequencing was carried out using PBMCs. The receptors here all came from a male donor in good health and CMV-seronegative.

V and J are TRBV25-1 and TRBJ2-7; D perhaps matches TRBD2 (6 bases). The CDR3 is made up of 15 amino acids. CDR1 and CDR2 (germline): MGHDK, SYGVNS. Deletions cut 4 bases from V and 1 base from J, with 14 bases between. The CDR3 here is CASSAGGTGSYEQYF. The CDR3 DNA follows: TGTGCCAGCAGTGCGGGCGGGACGGGATCCTACGAGCAGTACTTC.

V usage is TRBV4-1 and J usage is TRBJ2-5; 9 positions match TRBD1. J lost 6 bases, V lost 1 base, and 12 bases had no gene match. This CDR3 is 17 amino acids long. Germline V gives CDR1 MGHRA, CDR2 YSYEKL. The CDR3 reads CASSQALSTGGGQTQYF. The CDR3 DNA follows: TGCGCCAGCAGCCAAGCCCTCTCGACAGGGGGGGGACAGACCCAGTACTTC.

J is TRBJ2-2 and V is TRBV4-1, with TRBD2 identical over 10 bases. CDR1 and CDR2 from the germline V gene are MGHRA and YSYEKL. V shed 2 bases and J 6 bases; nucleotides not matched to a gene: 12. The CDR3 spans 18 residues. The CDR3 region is CASSQPPGRTSGSGELFF. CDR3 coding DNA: TGCGCCAGCAGCCAACCCCCAGGGAGGACTAGCGGTTCCGGGGAGCTGTTTTTT.

The CDR3, as DNA: TGTGCCAGTAGTATCTTCGGGGATACGCAGTATTTT. This gives the protein CASSIFGDTQYF. The V and J genes are TRBV19 and TRBJ2-3; D not certain. Germline V gives CDR1 LNHDA, CDR2 SQIVND (reference sequence). V was pared by 3 bases and J by 6 bases, with 7 bases between. This CDR3 comprises 12 residues.

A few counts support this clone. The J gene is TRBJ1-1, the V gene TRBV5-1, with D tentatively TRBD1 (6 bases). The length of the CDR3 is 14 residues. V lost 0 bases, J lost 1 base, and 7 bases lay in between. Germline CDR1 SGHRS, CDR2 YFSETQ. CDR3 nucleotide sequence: TGCGCCAGCAGCTTGGGAGGGGGGAACACTGAAGCTTTCTTT. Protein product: CASSLGGGNTEAFF.

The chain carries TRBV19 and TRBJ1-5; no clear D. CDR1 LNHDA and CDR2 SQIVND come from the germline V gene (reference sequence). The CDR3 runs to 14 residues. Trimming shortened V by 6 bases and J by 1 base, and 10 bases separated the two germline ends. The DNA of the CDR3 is TGTGCCAGTAGCCTACCCCGGAGCAATCAGCCCCAGCATTTT. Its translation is CASSLPRSNQPQHF.

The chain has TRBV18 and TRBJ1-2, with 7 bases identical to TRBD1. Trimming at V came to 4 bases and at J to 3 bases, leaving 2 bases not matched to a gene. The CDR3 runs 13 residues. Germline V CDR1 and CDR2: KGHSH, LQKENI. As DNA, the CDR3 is TGTGCCAGCTCACACGGGACAGACTATGGCTACACCTTC. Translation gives CASSHGTDYGYTF.

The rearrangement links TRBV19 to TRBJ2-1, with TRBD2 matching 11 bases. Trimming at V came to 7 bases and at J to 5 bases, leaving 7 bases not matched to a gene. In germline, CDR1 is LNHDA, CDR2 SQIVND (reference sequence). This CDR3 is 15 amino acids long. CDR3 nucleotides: TGTGCCAGTAAGATCACTAGCGGGAGACACAATGAGCAGTTCTTC. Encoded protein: CASKITSGRHNEQFF.